These T cell receptor beta chains were read from a single sample in a study of lymphopenia after photon versus proton radiotherapy. Sequenced by immunoSEQ multiplex PCR; TCRdb stores in-frame clones only, minus some. This table has around 55,000 clones, roughly 84% appearing once. Sample: peripheral blood, taken from a patient treated with proton-based radiotherapy. Source of these receptors: a man between 60 and 75 years old with pancreatic cancer. Each CDR3 is given with its conserved first and last residue. A D gene is named only where the DNA matches it firmly. The size entry is marked missing in some rows and otherwise reads once, few, many or a size class.

d_call | cdr3_length | j_call | clone_size | v_call | cdr3_nt | cdr3_aa
- | 15 | TRBJ2-3 | once | TRBV2 | TGTGCCAGCACCCTGGGGCGGGGGCCCACAGATACGCAGTATTTT | CASTLGRGPTDTQYF
- | 15 | TRBJ1-6 | - | TRBV4-1 | TGCGCCAGCAGCCCGCAAAGCCTCTTGAATTCACCCCTCCACTTT | CASSPQSLLNSPLHF
- | 15 | TRBJ1-1 | - | TRBV5-1 | TGCGCCAGCAGCTTCAACGGGGGAACAAACACTGAAGCTTTCTTT | CASSFNGGTNTEAFF
- | 16 | TRBJ2-7 | - | TRBV5-6 | TGTGCCAGCAGGTCTTTAGGGGGGGCGAGGACCCACGAGCAGTACTTC | CASRSLGGARTHEQYF
TRBD1 | 15 | TRBJ1-5 | few | TRBV6-5 | TGTGCCAGCAGTTACAGACAGGGGATCAATCAGCCCCAGCATTTT | CASSYRQGINQPQHF
- | 13 | TRBJ2-7 | - | TRBV7-2 | TGTGCCAGCAGCAGACTAGTACCCTACGAGCAGTACTTC | CASSRLVPYEQYF
TRBD2 | 16 | TRBJ2-1 | - | TRBV5-1 | TGCGCCAGCAGCTTGGGAATGGGGACTAGATACAATGAGCAGTTCTTC | CASSLGMGTRYNEQFF
- | 13 | TRBJ2-3 | - | TRBV6-5 | TGTGCCAGCAGTACCCCTCGAGGGGATACGCAGTATTTT | CASSTPRGDTQYF
TRBD1 | 15 | TRBJ2-7 | few | TRBV19 | TGTGCCAGTAGTATAAGGGGACAGGGCGTGCACGAGCAGTACTTC | CASSIRGQGVHEQYF
- | 16 | TRBJ2-4 | few | TRBV9 | TGTGCCAGCAGCGTAGGGGGGGGCACGGCCAAAAACATTCAGTACTTC | CASSVGGGTAKNIQYF
- | 12 | TRBJ2-3 | - | TRBV30 | TGTGCCTGGAAAGGGACTGGACGACTTCAGTATTTT | CAWKGTGRLQYF
TRBD2 | 18 | TRBJ2-1 | - | TRBV4-1 | TGCGCCAGCAGCCAAGATCGAGGCGGGAGCGGGAGACGCGATGAGCAGTTCTTC | CASSQDRGGSGRRDEQFF
- | 14 | TRBJ1-5 | - | TRBV2 | TGTGCCAGCAGTGAGCTCGGAGGGCCTCAGCCCCAGCATTTT | CASSELGGPQPQHF
- | 14 | TRBJ2-2 | - | TRBV7-8 | TGTGCCAGCGCTGGGTCGGTTAACACCGGGGAGCTGTTTTTT | CASAGSVNTGELFF
- | 13 | TRBJ2-7 | - | TRBV5-1 | TGCGCCAGCAGCTTGGACGGGGGCTACGAGCAGTACTTC | CASSLDGGYEQYF
- | 14 | TRBJ2-3 | - | TRBV5-5 | TGTGCCAGCAGCTCGGGACTGCTCACAGATACGCAGTATTTT | CASSSGLLTDTQYF
- | 15 | TRBJ2-7 | - | TRBV6-1 | TGTGCCAGCAGCGTCGGATCCATCGCAGCCTACGAGCAGTACTTC | CASSVGSIAAYEQYF
TRBD2 | 15 | TRBJ2-3 | - | TRBV7-9 | TGTGCCAGCAGCTTAGTAGCGGGTCCCACAGATACGCAGTATTTT | CASSLVAGPTDTQYF
- | 13 | TRBJ1-1 | - | TRBV28 | TGTGCCAGCAGTATACAGGGGAACACTGAAGCTTTCTTT | CASSIQGNTEAFF
- | 14 | TRBJ1-1 | few | TRBV18 | TGTGCCAGCTCACCAACGGGAATGGGCACTGAAGCTTTCTTT | CASSPTGMGTEAFF
- | 14 | TRBJ2-1 | - | TRBV19 | TGTGCCAGTAGCCACAGGGAAGGTGACAATGAGCAGTTCTTC | CASSHREGDNEQFF
- | 13 | TRBJ2-7 | - | TRBV29-1 | TGCAGCGTCCTCCTGCGGCAGTCCTACGAGCAGTACTTC | CSVLLRQSYEQYF
- | 17 | TRBJ1-2 | - | TRBV27 | TGTGCCAGCAGCCGATCGTTGCCGAGGGGTGAGGGCTATGGCTACACCTTC | CASSRSLPRGEGYGYTF
- | 16 | TRBJ2-3 | few | TRBV18 | TGTGCCAGCTCACCACGTAACCGGATGGGCACAGATACGCAGTATTTT | CASSPRNRMGTDTQYF
- | 15 | TRBJ2-5 | once | TRBV9 | TGTGCCAGCAGCGTAGGAAGCGCCCTGGGGGAGACCCAGTACTTC | CASSVGSALGETQYF
- | 15 | TRBJ1-6 | - | TRBV28 | TGTGCCAGCACCCTTCCGGGGGTACCTAATTCACCCCTCCACTTT | CASTLPGVPNSPLHF
- | 15 | TRBJ2-3 | - | TRBV6-5 | TGTGCCAGCAGGAGAGGACTTAAGGGCACAGATACGCAGTATTTT | CASRRGLKGTDTQYF
TRBD2 | 18 | TRBJ2-1 | - | TRBV7-2 | TGTGCCAGCAGCCGCAGTTACGCTAGCGGGAGGAGGGACAATGAGCAGTTCTTC | CASSRSYASGRRDNEQFF
- | 14 | TRBJ1-5 | - | TRBV15 | TGTGCCACCAGCAGAGATTTTGGTAATCAGCCCCAGCATTTT | CATSRDFGNQPQHF
- | 16 | TRBJ1-1 | once | TRBV27 | TGTGCCAGCAGCCGTGCCGACGGGGGGCACAGCACTGAAGCTTTCTTT | CASSRADGGHSTEAFF
- | 14 | TRBJ2-1 | medium-sized | TRBV7-6 | TGTGCCAGCAGCCCCCAAGACACATACAATGAGCAGTTCTTC | CASSPQDTYNEQFF
- | 13 | TRBJ2-2 | few | TRBV6-1 | TGTGCCAGCAGTGAATTCAGGACCGGGGAGCTGTTTTTT | CASSEFRTGELFF
- | 13 | TRBJ2-2 | once | TRBV5-4 | TGTGCCAGCACCTCACCCTGGGCCGGGGAGCTGTTTTTT | CASTSPWAGELFF
TRBD1 | 12 | TRBJ1-2 | once | TRBV5-3 | TGTATCGGGACAGGAGCTAACTATGGCTACACCTTC | CIGTGANYGYTF
TRBD1 | 15 | TRBJ2-7 | once | TRBV5-5 | TGTGCCAGCAGTTTCTTGCTGGACAGGTACTACGAGCAGTACTTC | CASSFLLDRYYEQYF
- | 12 | TRBJ2-7 | - | TRBV5-1 | TGCGCCAGCAGCTCAGACTTCTACGAGCAGTACTTC | CASSSDFYEQYF
- | 12 | TRBJ1-2 | - | TRBV7-9 | TGTGCCAGCAGCCGAGAGGTCTATGGCTACACCTTC | CASSREVYGYTF
- | 16 | TRBJ2-3 | - | TRBV5-1 | TGCGCCAGCAGTTATGAACCAGACGGTAGCACAGATACGCAGTATTTT | CASSYEPDGSTDTQYF
- | 15 | TRBJ2-5 | - | TRBV9 | TGTGCCAGCAGCGTAGCTGGGCAAGTCCAAGAGACCCAGTACTTC | CASSVAGQVQETQYF
TRBD2 | 15 | TRBJ2-2 | - | TRBV30 | TGTGCCTGGAGGAGACTAGCGGGAGGCACCGGGGAGCTGTTTTTT | CAWRRLAGGTGELFF
- | 14 | TRBJ2-2 | - | TRBV12-5 | TGTGCTCCCTCGGGCGGTCCGAACACCGGGGAGCTGTTTTTT | CAPSGGPNTGELFF
- | 19 | TRBJ2-7 | - | TRBV4-3 | TGCGCCAGCAGCCAAGCCGCAACTGGGTTGTCGGGCCAGATCTACGAGCAGTACTTC | CASSQAATGLSGQIYEQYF
- | 14 | TRBJ1-4 | - | TRBV23-1 | TGCGCCAGCCGACCGGGGTACGGATTTAGGGAGTTGTTTTTT | CASRPGYGFRELFF
- | 15 | TRBJ2-1 | - | TRBV5-1 | TGCGCCAGCAGCGAAGGCTACCGCCGGGTGAAGGAGCAGTTCTTC | CASSEGYRRVKEQFF
- | 12 | TRBJ2-7 | once | TRBV11-2 | TGTGCCAGCAGCTTATCCCACTACGAGCAGTACTTC | CASSLSHYEQYF
- | 13 | TRBJ1-2 | - | TRBV7-8 | TGTGCCAGCAGCTTAGCGGTAGGATTCGGCTACACCTTC | CASSLAVGFGYTF
- | 16 | TRBJ2-2 | - | TRBV7-9 | TGTGCCAGCAGCTTAGTGGACGTCGCGAACACCGGGGAGCTGTTTTTT | CASSLVDVANTGELFF
TRBD2 | 17 | TRBJ2-1 | - | TRBV5-1 | TGCGCCAGCAGCTTCCCGGGCGGGAGGAGCTCCTACAATGAGCAGTTCTTC | CASSFPGGRSSYNEQFF
- | 14 | TRBJ1-2 | - | TRBV27 | TGTGCCAGCCGTGAGGACGGCGATCTGAGGGGCTACACCTTC | CASREDGDLRGYTF
TRBD2 | 17 | TRBJ2-3 | once | TRBV11-3 | TGTGCCAGCAGCTTCGAACCTAGCGGGAGCAGCACAGATACGCAGTATTTT | CASSFEPSGSSTDTQYF